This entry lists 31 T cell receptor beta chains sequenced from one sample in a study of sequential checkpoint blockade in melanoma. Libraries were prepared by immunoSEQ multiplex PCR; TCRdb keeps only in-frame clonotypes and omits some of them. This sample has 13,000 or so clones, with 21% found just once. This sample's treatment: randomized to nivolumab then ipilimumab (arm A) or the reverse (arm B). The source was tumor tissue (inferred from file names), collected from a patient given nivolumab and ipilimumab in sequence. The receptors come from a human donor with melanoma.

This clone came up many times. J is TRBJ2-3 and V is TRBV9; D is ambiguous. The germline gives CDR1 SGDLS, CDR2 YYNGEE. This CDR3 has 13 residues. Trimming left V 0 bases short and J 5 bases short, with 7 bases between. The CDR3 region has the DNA TGTGCCAGCAGCGTAGATGGGAAAGATACGCAGTATTTT. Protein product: CASSVDGKDTQYF.

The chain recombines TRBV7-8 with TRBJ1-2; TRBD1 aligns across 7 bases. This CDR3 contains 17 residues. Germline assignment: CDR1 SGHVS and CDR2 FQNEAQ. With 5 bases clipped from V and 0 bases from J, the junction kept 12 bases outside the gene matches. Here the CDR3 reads CASSQDRGTGANYGYTF. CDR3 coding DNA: TGTGCCAGCAGCCAAGATCGAGGAACAGGGGCTAACTATGGCTACACCTTC.

CDR3 amino acids: CASSRSGANVLTF. The CDR3 nucleotides are TGTGCCAGCAGTCGCTCTGGGGCCAACGTCCTGACTTTC. The J gene is TRBJ2-6, the V gene TRBV6-8; D uncertain. This CDR3 spans 13 amino acids. Trimming removed 5 bases from V and 0 bases from J, with 2 bases in between. Looked up from germline, CDR1 is MNHGY and CDR2 is SAAAGT.

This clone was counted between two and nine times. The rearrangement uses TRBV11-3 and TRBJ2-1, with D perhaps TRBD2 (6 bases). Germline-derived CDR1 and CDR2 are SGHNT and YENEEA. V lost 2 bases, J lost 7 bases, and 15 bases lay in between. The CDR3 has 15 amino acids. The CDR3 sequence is CASSLLLASGNEQFF. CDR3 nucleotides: TGTGCCAGCAGCTTATTGCTAGCGTCGGGAAATGAGCAGTTCTTC.

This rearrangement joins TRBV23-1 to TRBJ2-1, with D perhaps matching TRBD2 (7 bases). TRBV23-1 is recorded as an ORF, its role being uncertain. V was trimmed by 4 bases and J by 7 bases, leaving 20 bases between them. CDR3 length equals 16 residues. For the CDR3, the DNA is TGCGCCAGCAGTCCTCTAAACCAGGGAGGGGGGAATGAGCAGTTCTTC. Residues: CASSPLNQGGGNEQFF.

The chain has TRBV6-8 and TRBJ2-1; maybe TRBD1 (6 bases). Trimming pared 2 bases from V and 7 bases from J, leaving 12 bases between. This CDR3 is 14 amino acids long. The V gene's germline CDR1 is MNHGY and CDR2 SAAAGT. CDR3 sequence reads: CASSYGGQRNEQFF. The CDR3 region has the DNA TGTGCCAGCAGTTACGGAGGACAGAGGAATGAGCAGTTCTTC.

The DNA of the CDR3 is TGTGCCAGCAGCACCGGGACTAGCGGGAGAGAGGGGGAGACCCAGTACTTC. It translates to CASSTGTSGREGETQYF. This sequence joins TRBV11-3 and TRBJ2-5, with 14 bases fitting TRBD2. Germline trimming cut 5 bases from V and 5 bases from J; bases unmatched to any gene: 10. Germline V CDR1 and CDR2: SGHNT, YENEEA. CDR3 length equals 17 residues.

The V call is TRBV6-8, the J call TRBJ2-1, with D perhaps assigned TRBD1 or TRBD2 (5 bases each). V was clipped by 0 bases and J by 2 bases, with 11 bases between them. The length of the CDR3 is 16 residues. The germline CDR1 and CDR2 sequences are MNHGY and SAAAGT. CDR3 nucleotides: TGTGCCAGCAGTTACTCCCGGGACCCAGCCTACAATGAGCAGTTCTTC. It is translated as CASSYSRDPAYNEQFF.

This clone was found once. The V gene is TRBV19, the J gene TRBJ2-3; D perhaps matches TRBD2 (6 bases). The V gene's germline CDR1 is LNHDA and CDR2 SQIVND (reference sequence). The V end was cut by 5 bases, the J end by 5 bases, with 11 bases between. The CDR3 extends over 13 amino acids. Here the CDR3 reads CASSLASEDTQYF. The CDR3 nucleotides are TGTGCCAGTAGTCTAGCGTCTGAAGATACGCAGTATTTT.

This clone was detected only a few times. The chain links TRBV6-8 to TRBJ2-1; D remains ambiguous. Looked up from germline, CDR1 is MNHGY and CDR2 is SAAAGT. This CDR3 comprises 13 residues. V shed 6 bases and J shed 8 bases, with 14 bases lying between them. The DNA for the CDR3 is TGTGCCAGCAGAACCCCTTCGGCCGATGAGCAGTTCTTC. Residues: CASRTPSADEQFF.

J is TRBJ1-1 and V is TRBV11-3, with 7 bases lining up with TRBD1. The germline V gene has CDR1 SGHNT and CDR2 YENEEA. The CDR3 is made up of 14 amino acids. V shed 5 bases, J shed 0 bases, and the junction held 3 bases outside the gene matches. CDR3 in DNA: TGTGCCAGCAGCAACAGGGGCGTGAACACTGAAGCTTTCTTT. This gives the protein CASSNRGVNTEAFF.

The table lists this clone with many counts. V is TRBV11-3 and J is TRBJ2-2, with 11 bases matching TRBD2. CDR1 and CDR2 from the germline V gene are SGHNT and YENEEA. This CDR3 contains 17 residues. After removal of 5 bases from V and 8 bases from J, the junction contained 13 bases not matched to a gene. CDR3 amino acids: CASSDGTSGHLRGELFF. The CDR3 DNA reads TGTGCCAGCAGCGACGGGACTAGCGGCCATCTGAGGGGGGAGCTGTTTTTT.

The CDR3 is CASTYLNGAYNEQFF. DNA of the CDR3: TGTGCCAGCACCTACTTGAACGGCGCCTACAATGAGCAGTTCTTC. The chain joins TRBV6-8 to TRBJ2-1; D remains ambiguous. The germline CDR1 and CDR2 sequences are MNHGY and SAAAGT. Trimming took off 7 bases at V and 2 bases at J, with 15 bases between the two ends. This CDR3 has 15 residues.

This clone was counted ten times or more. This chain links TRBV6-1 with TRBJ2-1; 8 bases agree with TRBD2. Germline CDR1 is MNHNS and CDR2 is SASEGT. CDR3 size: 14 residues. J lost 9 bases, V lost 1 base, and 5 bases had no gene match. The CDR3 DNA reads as TGTGCCAGCAGTGAAGAGCCCAGCGGGGGTGAGCAGTTCTTC. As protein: CASSEEPSGGEQFF.

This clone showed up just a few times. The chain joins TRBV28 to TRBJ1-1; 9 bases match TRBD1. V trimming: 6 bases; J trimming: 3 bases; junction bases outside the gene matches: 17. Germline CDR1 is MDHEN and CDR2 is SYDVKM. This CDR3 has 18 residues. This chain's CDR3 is CASRRTGQGILRDTEAFF. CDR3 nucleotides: TGTGCCAGCAGGAGGACTGGACAGGGGATTCTTAGGGACACTGAAGCTTTCTTT.

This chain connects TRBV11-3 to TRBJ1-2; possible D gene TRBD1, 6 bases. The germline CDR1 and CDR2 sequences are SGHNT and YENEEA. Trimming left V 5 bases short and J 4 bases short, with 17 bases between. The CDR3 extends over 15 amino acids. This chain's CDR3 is CASSPEAGVSYGYTF. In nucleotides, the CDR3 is TGTGCCAGCAGCCCAGAGGCAGGGGTGAGCTATGGCTACACCTTC.

The chain's CDR3 is CASSEYGQGEDTQYF. DNA for the CDR3: TGTGCCAGCAGTGAATATGGTCAGGGTGAAGATACGCAGTATTTT. The rearrangement uses TRBV25-1 and TRBJ2-3, with a tentative D call TRBD1 (5 bases). Deletions cut 0 bases from V and 5 bases from J, with 12 bases between. This CDR3 region has 15 residues. CDR1 is MGHDK, CDR2 SYGVNS, per germline.

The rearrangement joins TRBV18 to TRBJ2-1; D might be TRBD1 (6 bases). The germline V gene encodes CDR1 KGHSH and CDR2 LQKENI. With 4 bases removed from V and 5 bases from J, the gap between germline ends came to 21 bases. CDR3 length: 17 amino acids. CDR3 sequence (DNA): TGTGCCAGCTCACTCTACTCGCACAGGGCCGCCGACAATGAGCAGTTCTTC. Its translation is CASSLYSHRAADNEQFF. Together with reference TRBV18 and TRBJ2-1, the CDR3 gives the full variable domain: NAGVMQNPRHLVRRRGQEARLRCSPMKGHSHVYWYRQLPEEGLKFMVYLQKENIIDESGMPKERFSAEFPKEGPSILRIQQVVRGDSAAYFCASSLYSHRAADNEQFFGPGTRLTVL.

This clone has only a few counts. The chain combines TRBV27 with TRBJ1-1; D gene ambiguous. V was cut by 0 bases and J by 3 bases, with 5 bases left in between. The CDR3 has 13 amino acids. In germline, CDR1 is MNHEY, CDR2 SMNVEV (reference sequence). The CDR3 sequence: CASSLSSDTEAFF. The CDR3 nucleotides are TGTGCCAGCAGTTTATCCTCGGACACTGAAGCTTTCTTT.

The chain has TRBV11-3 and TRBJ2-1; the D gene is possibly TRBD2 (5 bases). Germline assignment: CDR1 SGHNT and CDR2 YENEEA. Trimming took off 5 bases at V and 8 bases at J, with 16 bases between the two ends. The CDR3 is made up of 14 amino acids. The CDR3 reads CASSQGLLVDEQFF. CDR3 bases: TGTGCCAGCAGCCAAGGGCTACTAGTGGATGAGCAGTTCTTC.

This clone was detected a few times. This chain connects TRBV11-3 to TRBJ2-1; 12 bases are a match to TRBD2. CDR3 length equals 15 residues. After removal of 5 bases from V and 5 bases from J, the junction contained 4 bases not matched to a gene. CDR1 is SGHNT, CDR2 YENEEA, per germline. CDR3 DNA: TGTGCCAGCAGCCCCCGACTAGCGGGAGACAATGAGCAGTTCTTC. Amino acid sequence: CASSPRLAGDNEQFF. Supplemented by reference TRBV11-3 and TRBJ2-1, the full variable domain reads EAGVVQSPRYKIIEKKQPVAFWCNPISGHNTLYWYLQNLGQGPELLIRYENEEAVDDSQLPKDRFSAERLKGVDSTLKIQPAELGDSAVYLCASSPRLAGDNEQFFGPGTRLTVL.

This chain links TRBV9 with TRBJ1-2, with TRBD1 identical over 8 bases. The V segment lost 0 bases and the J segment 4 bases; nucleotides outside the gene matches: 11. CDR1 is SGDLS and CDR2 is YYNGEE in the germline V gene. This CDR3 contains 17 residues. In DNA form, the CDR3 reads TGTGCCAGCAGCGTAGGAAGATCCGGGGACAGGCCCTATGGCTACACCTTC. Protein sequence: CASSVGRSGDRPYGYTF.

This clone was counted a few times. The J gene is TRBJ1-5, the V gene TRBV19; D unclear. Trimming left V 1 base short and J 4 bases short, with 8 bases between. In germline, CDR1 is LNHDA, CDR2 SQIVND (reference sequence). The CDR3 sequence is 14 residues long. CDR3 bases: TGTGCCAGTAGTATAGTAAGGACTAATCAGCCCCAGCATTTT. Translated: CASSIVRTNQPQHF.

CDR3 sequence: CSLGLSAGDEQFF. The CDR3 bases are TGCAGCTTGGGATTATCAGCGGGAGACGAGCAGTTCTTC. This chain joins TRBV29-1 and TRBJ2-1; TRBD2 matches 8 bases. CDR3 length equals 13 residues. Trimming took 8 bases from V and 10 from J; bases not matched to a gene: 13. Germline lookup yields CDR1 SQVTM and CDR2 ANQGSEA.

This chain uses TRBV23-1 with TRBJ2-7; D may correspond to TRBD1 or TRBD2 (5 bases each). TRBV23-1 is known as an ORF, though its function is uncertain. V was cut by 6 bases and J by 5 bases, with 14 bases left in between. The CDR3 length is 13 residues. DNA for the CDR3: TGCGCCAGCAGCTTGGTATTGGGGGACGAGCAGTACTTC. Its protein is CASSLVLGDEQYF.

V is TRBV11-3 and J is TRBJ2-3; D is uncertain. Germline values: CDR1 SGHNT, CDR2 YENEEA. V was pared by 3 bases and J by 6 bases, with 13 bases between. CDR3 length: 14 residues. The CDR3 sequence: CASSFGLYPDTQYF. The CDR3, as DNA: TGTGCCAGCAGCTTCGGGCTTTATCCGGATACGCAGTATTTT.

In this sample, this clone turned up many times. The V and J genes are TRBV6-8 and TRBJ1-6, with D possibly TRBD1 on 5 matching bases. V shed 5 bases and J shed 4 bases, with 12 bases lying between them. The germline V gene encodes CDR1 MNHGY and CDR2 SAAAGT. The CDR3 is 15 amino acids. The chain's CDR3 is CASSPRDGYNSPLHF. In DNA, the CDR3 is TGTGCCAGCAGTCCCAGGGACGGTTATAATTCACCCCTCCACTTT.

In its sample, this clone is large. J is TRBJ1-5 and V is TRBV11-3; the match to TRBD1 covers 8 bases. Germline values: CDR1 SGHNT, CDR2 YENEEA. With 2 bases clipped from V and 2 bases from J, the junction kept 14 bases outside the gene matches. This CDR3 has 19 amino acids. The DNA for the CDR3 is TGTGCCAGCAGCTTACTGATTAGGCAGGGGGCCAGGGGCAATCAGCCCCAGCATTTT. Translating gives CASSLLIRQGARGNQPQHF.

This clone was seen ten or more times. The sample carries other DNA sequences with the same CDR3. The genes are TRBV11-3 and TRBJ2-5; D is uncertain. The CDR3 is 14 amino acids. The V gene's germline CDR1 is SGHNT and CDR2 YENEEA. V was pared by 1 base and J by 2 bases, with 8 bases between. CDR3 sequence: CASSLGHLQETQYF. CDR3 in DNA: TGTGCCAGCAGCTTAGGACACCTTCAAGAGACCCAGTACTTC.

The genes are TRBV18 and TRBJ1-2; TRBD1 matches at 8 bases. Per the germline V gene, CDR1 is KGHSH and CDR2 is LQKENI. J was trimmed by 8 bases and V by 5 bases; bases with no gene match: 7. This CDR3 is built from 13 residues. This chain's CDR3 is CASSKGQVDGYTF. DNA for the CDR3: TGTGCCAGCTCAAAGGGACAGGTCGACGGCTACACCTTC.

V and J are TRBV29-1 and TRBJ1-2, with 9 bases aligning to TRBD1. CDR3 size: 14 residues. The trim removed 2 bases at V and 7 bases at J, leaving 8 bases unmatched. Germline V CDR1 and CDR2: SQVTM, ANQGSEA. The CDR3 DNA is TGCAGCGTTGAATCCTTTTGGACAGGGGCTGGCTACACCTTC. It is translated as CSVESFWTGAGYTF.